This section outlines one T cell receptor beta chain sequence together with its context. The data belong to a study of blood T cell repertoires in COVID-19. Across the study: The United States, Italy and Spain were the sources of the acute and convalescent COVID-19 samples.

Trimming removed 1 base from V and 3 bases from J, with 9 bases in between. This CDR3 comprises 15 residues. Germline CDR1 and CDR2: MGHDK and SYGVNS. Sequenced by immunoSEQ multiplex PCR; TCRdb stores in-frame clones only, minus some. The table records 15,000 to 20,000 clones, 70% to 90% of them present only once. The specimen was PBMCs or T cells enriched from blood (not recorded which). The rearrangement joins TRBV25-1 to TRBJ2-2; D is undetermined. The sequence was obtained from a woman younger than 45 who had recovered from COVID-19. CDR3 in amino acids: CASSELRAYTGELFF. In nucleotides, the CDR3 is TGTGCCAGCAGTGAATTGAGAGCCTACACCGGGGAGCTGTTTTTT.